The T cell receptor beta chain under discussion was sequenced for a study of early stage breast cancer tumors. The method was immunoSEQ multiplex PCR; TCRdb's version includes in-frame clones alone and lacks a portion of them. The sample comprises approximately 50,000 clones, 70% to 80% of which are singletons, and around 3.2% rests with the top ten. The V end lost 6 bases, the J end lost 2 bases, and 11 bases lay between the germline ends. CDR1 MNHNS and CDR2 SASEGT come from the germline V gene. The CDR3 contains 14 residues. There are a few counts of this clone. The genes are TRBV6-1 and TRBJ1-3; D may be TRBD1 (5 bases). The sequenced sample was blood. The clonotype was recovered from a person in their twenties or thirties with breast cancer. The CDR3 DNA reads as TGTGCCAGCAGCGAGGGACTCCCTGGAAACACCATATATTTT. Its translation: CASSEGLPGNTIYF.